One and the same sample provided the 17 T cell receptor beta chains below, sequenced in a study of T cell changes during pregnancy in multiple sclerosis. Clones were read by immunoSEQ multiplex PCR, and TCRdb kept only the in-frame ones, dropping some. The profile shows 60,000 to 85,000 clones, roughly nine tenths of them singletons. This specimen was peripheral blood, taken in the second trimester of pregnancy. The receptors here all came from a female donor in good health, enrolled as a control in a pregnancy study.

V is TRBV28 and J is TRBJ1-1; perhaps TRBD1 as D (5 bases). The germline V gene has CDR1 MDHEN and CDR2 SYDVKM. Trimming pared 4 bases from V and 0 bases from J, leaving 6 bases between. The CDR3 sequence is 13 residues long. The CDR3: CASSSTVNTEAFF. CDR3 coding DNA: TGTGCCAGCAGTTCGACAGTGAACACTGAAGCTTTCTTT.

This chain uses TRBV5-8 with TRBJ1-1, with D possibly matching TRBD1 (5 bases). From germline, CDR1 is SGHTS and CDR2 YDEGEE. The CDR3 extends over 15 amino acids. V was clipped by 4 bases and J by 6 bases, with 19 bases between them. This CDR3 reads CASSPLAGRGAEAFF. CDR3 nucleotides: TGTGCCAGCAGCCCCCTCGCAGGGAGGGGCGCTGAAGCTTTCTTT.

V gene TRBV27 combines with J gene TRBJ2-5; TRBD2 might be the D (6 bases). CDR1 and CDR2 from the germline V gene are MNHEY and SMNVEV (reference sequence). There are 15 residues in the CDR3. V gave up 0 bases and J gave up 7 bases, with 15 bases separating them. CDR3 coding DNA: TGTGCCAGCAGTTTATCAGGCGGGGCCGGCGGGACCCAGTACTTC. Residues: CASSLSGGAGGTQYF.

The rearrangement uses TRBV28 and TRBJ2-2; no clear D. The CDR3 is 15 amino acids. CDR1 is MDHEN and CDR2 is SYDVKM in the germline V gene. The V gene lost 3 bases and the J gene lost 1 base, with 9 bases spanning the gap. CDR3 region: CASSFIHLNTGELFF. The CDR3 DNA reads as TGTGCCAGCAGTTTTATCCACTTGAACACCGGGGAGCTGTTTTTT.

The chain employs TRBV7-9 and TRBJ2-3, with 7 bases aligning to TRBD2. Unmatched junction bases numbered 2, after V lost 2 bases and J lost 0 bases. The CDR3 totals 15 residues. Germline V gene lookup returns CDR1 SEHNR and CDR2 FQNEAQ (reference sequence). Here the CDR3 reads CASSLPAGSTDTQYF. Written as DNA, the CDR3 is TGTGCCAGCAGCTTACCAGCGGGGAGCACAGATACGCAGTATTTT. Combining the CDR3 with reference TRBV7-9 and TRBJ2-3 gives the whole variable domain DTGVSQNPRHKITKRGQNVTFRCDPISEHNRLYWYRQTLGQGPEFLTYFQNEAQLEKSRLLSDRFSAERPKGSFSTLEIQRTEQGDSAMYLCASSLPAGSTDTQYFGPGTRLTVL.

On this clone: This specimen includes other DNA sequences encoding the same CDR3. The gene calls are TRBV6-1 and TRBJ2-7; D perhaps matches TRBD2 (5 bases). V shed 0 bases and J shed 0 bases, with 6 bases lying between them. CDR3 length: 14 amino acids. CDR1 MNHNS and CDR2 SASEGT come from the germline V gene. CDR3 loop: CASSEAGSSYEQYF. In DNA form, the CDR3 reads TGTGCCAGCAGTGAAGCTGGGAGCTCCTACGAGCAGTACTTC.

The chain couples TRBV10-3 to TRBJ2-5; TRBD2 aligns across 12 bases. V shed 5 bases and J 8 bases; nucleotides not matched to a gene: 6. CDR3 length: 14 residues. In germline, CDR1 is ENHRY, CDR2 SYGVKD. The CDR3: CAISPTSGGQTQYF. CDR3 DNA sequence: TGTGCCATCAGTCCAACTAGCGGGGGGCAAACCCAGTACTTC.

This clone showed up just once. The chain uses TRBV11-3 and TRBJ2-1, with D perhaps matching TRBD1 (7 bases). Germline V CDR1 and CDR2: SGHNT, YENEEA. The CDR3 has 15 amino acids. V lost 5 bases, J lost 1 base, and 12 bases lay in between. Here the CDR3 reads CASSRGTVSYNEQFF. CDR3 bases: TGTGCCAGCAGCCGCGGGACAGTGTCCTACAATGAGCAGTTCTTC.

The CDR3 nucleotides read TGTGCCAGCAGCCAAACAGGGACAGACACCATATATTTT. It is translated as CASSQTGTDTIYF. The rearrangement links TRBV4-2 to TRBJ1-3; 7 bases match TRBD1. V trimming: 2 bases; J trimming: 8 bases; junction bases outside the gene matches: 3. Germline lookup yields CDR1 LGHNA and CDR2 YNFKEQ. The CDR3 consists of 13 residues.

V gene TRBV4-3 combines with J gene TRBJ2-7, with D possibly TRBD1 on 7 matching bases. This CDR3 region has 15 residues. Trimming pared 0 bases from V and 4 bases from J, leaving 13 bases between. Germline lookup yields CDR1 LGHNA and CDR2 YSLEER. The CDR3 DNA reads TGCGCCAGCAGCCAAGACGGAGGGACAGAATACGAGCAGTACTTC. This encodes CASSQDGGTEYEQYF.

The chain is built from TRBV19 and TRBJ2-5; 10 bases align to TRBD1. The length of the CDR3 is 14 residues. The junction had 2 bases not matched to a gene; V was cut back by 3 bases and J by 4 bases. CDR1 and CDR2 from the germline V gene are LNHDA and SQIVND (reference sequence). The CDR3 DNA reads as TGTGCCAGTAGTATTGACAGGGGGCGAGAGACCCAGTACTTC. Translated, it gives CASSIDRGRETQYF.

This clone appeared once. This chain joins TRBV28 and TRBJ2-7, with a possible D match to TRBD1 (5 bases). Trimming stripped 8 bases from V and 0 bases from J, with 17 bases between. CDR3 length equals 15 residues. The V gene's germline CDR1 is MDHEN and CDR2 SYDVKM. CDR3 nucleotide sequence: TGTGCCAGCTTAAATACCGGCAGGGTCTCCTACGAGCAGTACTTC. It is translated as CASLNTGRVSYEQYF.

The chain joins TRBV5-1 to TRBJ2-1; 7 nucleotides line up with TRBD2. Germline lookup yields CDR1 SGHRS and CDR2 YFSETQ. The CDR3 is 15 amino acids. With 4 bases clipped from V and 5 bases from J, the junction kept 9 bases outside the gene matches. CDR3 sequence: CASSPSGMRDNEQFF. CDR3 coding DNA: TGCGCCAGCAGCCCTAGCGGAATGCGAGACAATGAGCAGTTCTTC.

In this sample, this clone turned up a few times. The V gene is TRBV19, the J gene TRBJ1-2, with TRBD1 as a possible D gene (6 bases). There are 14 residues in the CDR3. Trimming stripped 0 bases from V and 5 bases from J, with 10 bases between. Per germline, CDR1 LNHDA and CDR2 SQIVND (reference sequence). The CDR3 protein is CASSIEGTYYGYTF. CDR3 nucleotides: TGTGCCAGTAGTATAGAAGGGACATATTATGGCTACACCTTC.

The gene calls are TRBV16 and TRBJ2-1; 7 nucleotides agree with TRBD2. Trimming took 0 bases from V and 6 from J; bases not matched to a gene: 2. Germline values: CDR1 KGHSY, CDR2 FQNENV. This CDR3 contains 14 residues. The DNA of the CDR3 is TGTGCCAGCAGCCAATCGGGAGGGATCAATGAGCAGTTCTTC. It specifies CASSQSGGINEQFF.

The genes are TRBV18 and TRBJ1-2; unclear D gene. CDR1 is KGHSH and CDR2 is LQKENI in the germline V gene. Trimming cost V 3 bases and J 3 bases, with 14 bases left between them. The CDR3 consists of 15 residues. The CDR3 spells CASSPGFGVDYGYTF. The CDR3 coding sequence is TGTGCCAGCTCACCGGGTTTCGGGGTGGACTATGGCTACACCTTC.

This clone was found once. Written as DNA, the CDR3 is TGTGCCAGCAGCGCCACCCCGGACAGGGGGTTAGCGGGCTACACCTTC. As protein: CASSATPDRGLAGYTF. The rearrangement joins TRBV9 to TRBJ1-2; TRBD1 aligns across 10 bases. CDR3 size: 16 residues. CDR1 SGDLS and CDR2 YYNGEE come from the germline V gene. Trimming removed 3 bases from V and 8 bases from J; junction bases left unmatched: 13.